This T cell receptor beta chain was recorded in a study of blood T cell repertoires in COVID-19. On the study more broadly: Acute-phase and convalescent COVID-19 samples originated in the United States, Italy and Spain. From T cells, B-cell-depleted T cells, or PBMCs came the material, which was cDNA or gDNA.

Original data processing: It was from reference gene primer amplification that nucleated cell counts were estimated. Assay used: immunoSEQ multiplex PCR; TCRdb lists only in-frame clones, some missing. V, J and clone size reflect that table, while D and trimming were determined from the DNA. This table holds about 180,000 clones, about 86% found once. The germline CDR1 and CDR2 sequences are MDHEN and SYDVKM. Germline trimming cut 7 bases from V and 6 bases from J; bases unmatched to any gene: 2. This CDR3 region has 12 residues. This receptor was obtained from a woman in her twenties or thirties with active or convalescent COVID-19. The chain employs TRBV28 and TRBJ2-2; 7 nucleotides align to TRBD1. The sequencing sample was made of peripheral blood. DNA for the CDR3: TGTGCCAGCATAACAGGGGCCGGGGAGCTGTTTTTT. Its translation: CASITGAGELFF.